This T cell receptor beta chain is drawn from a study of T cell changes during pregnancy in multiple sclerosis. Data came from immunoSEQ multiplex PCR; TCRdb stores just in-frame clones and leaves some out. The sample has about 69,000 clones, less than 90% seen once. Per germline, CDR1 MNHNS and CDR2 SASEGT. Between the trimmed V and J ends, which lost 6 bases and 2 bases, there was a span of 12 bases. This CDR3 comprises 14 residues. The sequencing used peripheral blood, collected before pregnancy. V usage is TRBV6-1 and J usage is TRBJ2-3; D may be TRBD1 (5 bases). This sequence was found in a female donor with multiple sclerosis, enrolled in a pregnancy study. DNA of the CDR3: TGTGCCAGCAGATCAGTGACAGCCACAGATACGCAGTATTTT. Amino acids: CASRSVTATDTQYF.